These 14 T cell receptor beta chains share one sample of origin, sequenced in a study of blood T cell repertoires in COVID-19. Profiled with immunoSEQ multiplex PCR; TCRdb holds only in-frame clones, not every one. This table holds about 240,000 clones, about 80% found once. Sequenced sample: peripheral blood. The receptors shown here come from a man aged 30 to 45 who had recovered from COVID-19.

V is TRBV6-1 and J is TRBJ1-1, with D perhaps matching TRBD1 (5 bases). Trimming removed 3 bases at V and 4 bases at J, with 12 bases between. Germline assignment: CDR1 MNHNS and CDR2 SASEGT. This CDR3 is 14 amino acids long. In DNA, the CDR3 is TGTGCCAGCAGTGACCAACCGGGGGTCACTGAAGCTTTCTTT. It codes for CASSDQPGVTEAFF.

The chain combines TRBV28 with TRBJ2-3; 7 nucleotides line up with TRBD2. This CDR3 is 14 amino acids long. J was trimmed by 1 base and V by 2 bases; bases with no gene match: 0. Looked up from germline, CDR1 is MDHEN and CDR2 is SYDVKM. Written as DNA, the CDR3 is TGTGCCAGCAGTTTACGGGGGGGCACAGATACGCAGTATTTT. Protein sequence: CASSLRGGTDTQYF.

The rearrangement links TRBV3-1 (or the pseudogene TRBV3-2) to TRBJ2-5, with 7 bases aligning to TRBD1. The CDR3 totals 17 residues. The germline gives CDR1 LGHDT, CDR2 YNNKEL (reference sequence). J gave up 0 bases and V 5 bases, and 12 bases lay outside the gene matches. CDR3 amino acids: CASSNDYRGWNQETQYF. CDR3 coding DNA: TGTGCCAGCAGCAACGACTACAGGGGCTGGAACCAAGAGACCCAGTACTTC.

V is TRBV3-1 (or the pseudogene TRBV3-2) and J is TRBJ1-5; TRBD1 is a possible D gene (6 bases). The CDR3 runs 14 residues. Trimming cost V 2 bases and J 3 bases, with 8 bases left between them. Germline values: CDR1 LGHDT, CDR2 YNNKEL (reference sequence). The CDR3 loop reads CASSQTGTNQPQHF. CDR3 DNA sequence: TGTGCCAGCAGCCAAACAGGGACCAATCAGCCCCAGCATTTT.

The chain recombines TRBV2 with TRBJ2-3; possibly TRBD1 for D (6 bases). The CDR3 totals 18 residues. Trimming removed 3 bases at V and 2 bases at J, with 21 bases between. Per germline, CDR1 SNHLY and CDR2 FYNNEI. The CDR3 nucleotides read TGTGCCAGCAGTGACGACCCGACAGGTACAATCCCCACAGATACGCAGTATTTT. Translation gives CASSDDPTGTIPTDTQYF. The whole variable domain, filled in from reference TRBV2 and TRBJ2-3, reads EPEVTQTPSHQVTQMGQEVILRCVPISNHLYFYWYRQILGQKVEFLVSFYNNEISEKSEIFDDQFSVERPDGSNFTLKIRSTKLEDSAMYFCASSDDPTGTIPTDTQYFGPGTRLTVL.

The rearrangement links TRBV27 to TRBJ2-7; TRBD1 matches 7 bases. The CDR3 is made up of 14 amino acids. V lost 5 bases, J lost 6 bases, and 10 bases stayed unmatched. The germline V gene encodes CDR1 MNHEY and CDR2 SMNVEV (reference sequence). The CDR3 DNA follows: TGTGCCAGCAGTCACAGACAGGGTGCGGGCGAGCAGTACTTC. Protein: CASSHRQGAGEQYF.

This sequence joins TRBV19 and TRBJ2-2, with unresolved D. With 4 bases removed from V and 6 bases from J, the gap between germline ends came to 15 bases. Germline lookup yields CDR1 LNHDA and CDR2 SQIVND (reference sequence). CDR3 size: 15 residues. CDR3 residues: CASSKQLLSPGELFF. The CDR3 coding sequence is TGTGCCAGTAGTAAACAGCTATTGTCTCCCGGGGAGCTGTTTTTT.

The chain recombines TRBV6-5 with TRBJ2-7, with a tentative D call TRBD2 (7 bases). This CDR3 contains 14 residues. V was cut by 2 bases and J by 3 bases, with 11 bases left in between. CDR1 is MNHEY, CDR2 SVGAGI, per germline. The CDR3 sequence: CASSYGGGGYEQYF. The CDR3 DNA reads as TGTGCCAGCAGTTACGGGGGCGGGGGCTACGAGCAGTACTTC.

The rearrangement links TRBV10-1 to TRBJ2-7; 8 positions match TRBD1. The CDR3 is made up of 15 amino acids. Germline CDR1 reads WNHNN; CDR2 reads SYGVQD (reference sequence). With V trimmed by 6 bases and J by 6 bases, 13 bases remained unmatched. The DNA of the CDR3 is TGCGCCAGCAGCCCTAGGACAGGGCGGGGTAGCGAGCAGTACTTC. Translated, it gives CASSPRTGRGSEQYF.

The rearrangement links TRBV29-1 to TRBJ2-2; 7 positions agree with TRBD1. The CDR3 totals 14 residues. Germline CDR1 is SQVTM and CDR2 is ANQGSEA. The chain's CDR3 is CTYKDSTGTGELFF. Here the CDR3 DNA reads TGCACCTATAAGGATTCGACAGGGACCGGGGAGCTGTTTTTT.

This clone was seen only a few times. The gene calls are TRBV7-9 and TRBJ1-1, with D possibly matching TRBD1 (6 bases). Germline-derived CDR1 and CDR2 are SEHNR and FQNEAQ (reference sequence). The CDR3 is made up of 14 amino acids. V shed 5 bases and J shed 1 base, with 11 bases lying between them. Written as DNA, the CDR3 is TGTGCCAGCAGCGAGACAGGAAAGAACACTGAAGCTTTCTTT. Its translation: CASSETGKNTEAFF.

In nucleotides, the CDR3 is TGTGCCAGCAGCTTAGAGTCCCGCCCAGCGGATGAGCAGTTCTTC. This translates into CASSLESRPADEQFF. The chain is built from TRBV11-2 and TRBJ2-1; possible D gene TRBD2, 5 bases. Germline lookup yields CDR1 SGHAT and CDR2 FQNNGV. CDR3 length: 15 residues. Trimming removed 0 bases from V and 8 bases from J, with 14 bases in between. The full variable domain, its missing parts supplied by reference TRBV11-2 and TRBJ2-1, is EAGVAQSPRYKIIEKRQSVAFWCNPISGHATLYWYQQILGQGPKLLIQFQNNGVVDDSQLPKDRFSAERLKGVDSTLKIQPAKLEDSAVYLCASSLESRPADEQFFGPGTRLTVL.

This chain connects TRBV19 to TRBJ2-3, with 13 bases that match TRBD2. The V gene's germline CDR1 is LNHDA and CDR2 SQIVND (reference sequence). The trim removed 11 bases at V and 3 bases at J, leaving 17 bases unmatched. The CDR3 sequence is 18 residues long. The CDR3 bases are TGTGCCGTTTCACGGGGACTAGCGGGGCATGGCGGTACAGATACGCAGTATTTT. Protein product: CAVSRGLAGHGGTDTQYF.

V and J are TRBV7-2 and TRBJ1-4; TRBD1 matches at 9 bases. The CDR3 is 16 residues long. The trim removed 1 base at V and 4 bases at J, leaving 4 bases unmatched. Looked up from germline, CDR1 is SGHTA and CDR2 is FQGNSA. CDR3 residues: CASSLVPTGGNEKLFF. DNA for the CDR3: TGTGCCAGCAGCTTAGTCCCGACAGGGGGTAATGAAAAACTGTTTTTT.